What follows describes a single TCR beta chain. What it binds is unknown. PCR was performed using 60 Vbeta and 13 Jbeta primers. The table came from immunoSEQ multiplex PCR; TCRdb's copy has only in-frame clones and leaves some out. The sample has fewer than 150,000 clones, over 60% seen once. Among the donors, all were healthy bone marrow donors. These data are taken from a study of cytomegalovirus exposure and HLA in healthy donors. About the study: Earlier results showed roughly 120 million unique TCR beta sequences derived from roughly 190 million T cells.

Whole-study results and caveats: Researchers counted around 150 TCR beta chains as cytomegalovirus-associated.

Germline V CDR1 and CDR2: LNHDA, SQIVND (reference sequence). The ends lost 4 bases at V and 3 bases at J; junction bases unmatched: 14. This CDR3 comprises 17 residues. The receptor comes from a man in his forties in good health and CMV-seropositive. The rearrangement links TRBV19 to TRBJ1-2; 7 positions match TRBD1. Sequencing was done on a sample of PBMCs. CDR3 in amino acids: CASSRPGTAFLYYGYTF. In DNA form, the CDR3 reads TGTGCCAGTAGTAGACCCGGGACAGCATTTCTCTACTATGGCTACACCTTC.